This TCR beta chain was captured by sequencing in a study of blood T cell repertoires in COVID-19. Turning to the study itself: Acute-phase and convalescent COVID-19 samples originated in the United States, Italy and Spain.

Looked up from germline, CDR1 is MDHEN and CDR2 is SYDVKM. The trim removed 6 bases at V and 6 bases at J, leaving 9 bases unmatched. CDR3 size: 16 residues. In the authors' methods: Estimates of nucleated cell counts were drawn from the amplification of reference gene primers. Here immunoSEQ multiplex PCR was the method, and the copy in TCRdb shows in-frame clones only, minus some. V, J and clone size derive from that table, while D and trimming were established from the DNA sequence. The table lists approximately 270,000 clones, under 95% of them singletons. The specimen sequenced was PBMCs or T cells enriched from blood (not recorded which). This TCR came from a man in his forties or fifties who had been exposed to COVID-19. The chain is built from TRBV28 and TRBJ2-5; 14 nucleotides match TRBD2. The CDR3 nucleotides read TGTGCCAGCAGCGAGACTAGCGGGAGGGCCAGGAAGACCCAGTACTTC. Encoded protein: CASSETSGRARKTQYF.